Listed below are T cell receptor beta chains from one sample, sequenced in a study of glioma-infiltrating T cells after dendritic cell vaccination. The assay was immunoSEQ multiplex PCR, and TCRdb's table has in-frame clones only and misses some. In the table there are about 50,000 clones, 89% of which are singletons. Sequenced here: blood, sampled after dendritic cell vaccination. The receptors were sampled from a human donor with glioblastoma. CDR3s include the opening cysteine and the closing phenylalanine or tryptophan. D genes are given only for firm matches. The size of a clone is reported for some rows only, either as once, few or many, or as a class for expanded clones.

v_gene	d_gene	abundance	j_gene	CDR3nt	CDR3aa
TRBV28	TRBD1	NA	TRBJ1-1	TGTGCCAGCAGCTCAACAGGGGGAGTTGAAGCTTTCTTT	CASSSTGGVEAFF
TRBV4-2	NA	NA	TRBJ2-2	TGTGCCAGCAGCCAAGATCCGGGATGGACCGGGGAGCTGTTTTTT	CASSQDPGWTGELFF
TRBV6-5	TRBD1	NA	TRBJ1-1	TGTGCCAGCAGGCGAAGACAGGGGAAGACTGAAGCTTTCTTT	CASRRRQGKTEAFF
TRBV19	TRBD2	NA	TRBJ2-1	TGTGCCAGTAGTATGGCGACCGGGACTAGCGGGATAAAGGACTATGAGCAGTTCTTC	CASSMATGTSGIKDYEQFF
TRBV7-9	TRBD2	few	TRBJ2-7	TGTGCCAGCAGCCCTGCTCTGGGGACTACAACCTACGAGCAGTACTTC	CASSPALGTTTYEQYF
TRBV28	NA	NA	TRBJ2-1	TGTGCCAGCAGTTTAATTACGCTTAAGGGGTACAATGAGCAGTTCTTC	CASSLITLKGYNEQFF
TRBV29-1	TRBD2	NA	TRBJ2-5	TGCAGCGTTGCCGGGGGGTCGGAGACCCAGTACTTC	CSVAGGSETQYF
TRBV25-1	NA	once	TRBJ2-7	TGTGCCAGCCTTAGACCGGGCTCCTACGAGCAGTACTTC	CASLRPGSYEQYF
TRBV28	TRBD2	NA	TRBJ2-7	TGTGCCAGCAGTTTAGCTAGCGGCCCATCCTACGAGCAGTACTTC	CASSLASGPSYEQYF
TRBV7-2	NA	NA	TRBJ2-2	TGTGCCAGCAGCTCCTACAGAGCCGGGGAGCTGTTTTTT	CASSSYRAGELFF
TRBV25-1	TRBD1	NA	TRBJ1-2	TGTGCCAGCAGTGTTCCGGGACAGCTTTACAATGGCTACACCTTC	CASSVPGQLYNGYTF
TRBV5-1	NA	NA	TRBJ1-1	TGCGCCAGCAGCTTGGGCCCATCCGGTACCGCTGAAGCTTTCTTT	CASSLGPSGTAEAFF
TRBV11-3	TRBD2	NA	TRBJ2-5	TGTGCCAGCAGCACCGGACTAGCGGGGCCCTCCCAAGAGACCCAGTACTTC	CASSTGLAGPSQETQYF
TRBV4-1	NA	NA	TRBJ2-7	TGCGCCAGCAGCCGGGGGACTTCTTCGAGCTACGAGCAGTACTTC	CASSRGTSSSYEQYF
TRBV19	NA	NA	TRBJ1-2	TGTGCCAGTAGTCTCAGATCCCCTCCCGGCTACACCTTC	CASSLRSPPGYTF
TRBV4-2	TRBD2	NA	TRBJ2-7	TGTGCCAGCAGCCAAGATTCGTTCCTAGCGGGAGGGAGCTCCTACGAGCAGTACTTC	CASSQDSFLAGGSSYEQYF
TRBV7-2	NA	once	TRBJ2-3	TGTGCCAGCAGCTTAGTAGGGGGTCAGGGAGATACGCAGTATTTT	CASSLVGGQGDTQYF
TRBV19	NA	NA	TRBJ1-2	TGTGCCAGTAGTATAGTACAGGCGCTCTATGGCTACACCTTC	CASSIVQALYGYTF
TRBV5-1	TRBD2	NA	TRBJ2-7	TGCGCCAGCAGCTCAACTAGCGGGGCCTACGAGCAGTACTTC	CASSSTSGAYEQYF
TRBV21-1	NA	NA	TRBJ2-3	TGTGCCAGCAGCCACCCTGGAGGGGCAGATACGCAGTATTTT	CASSHPGGADTQYF
TRBV18	NA	NA	TRBJ1-5	TGTGCCAGCTCCCCCACTCCGGACAGTGATCAGCCCCAGCATTTT	CASSPTPDSDQPQHF
TRBV28	TRBD2	NA	TRBJ2-3	TGTGCCAGCAGCAGGACTAGCGGAGCTAGCACAGATACGCAGTATTTT	CASSRTSGASTDTQYF
TRBV5-1	TRBD2	NA	TRBJ2-2	TGCGCCAGCAGCTCACCTACTAGCGGGAGCGCAACCGGGGAGCTGTTTTTT	CASSSPTSGSATGELFF
TRBV6-1	TRBD1	NA	TRBJ1-2	TGTGCCAGCAGTTCGCAGCTTCAGGGGGCCAGTGGCTACACCTTC	CASSSQLQGASGYTF
TRBV2	TRBD1	few	TRBJ2-7	TGTGCCAGCAGTGGGACAGGGAACTACGAGCAGTACTTC	CASSGTGNYEQYF
TRBV19	TRBD1	NA	TRBJ1-2	TGTGCCAGTAGTATGACAGGGTATGGCTACACCTTC	CASSMTGYGYTF
TRBV7-9	TRBD1	NA	TRBJ2-2	TGTGCCAGCAGCTCCCGGGACAGGGTATCGACCGGGGAGCTGTTTTTT	CASSSRDRVSTGELFF
TRBV6-1	NA	NA	TRBJ2-7	TGTGCCAGCGGGGCAGGCCCCGGCCGGTCCTACGAGCAGTACTTC	CASGAGPGRSYEQYF
TRBV14	NA	NA	TRBJ1-2	TGTGCCAGCAGCCGGCCCAACCCCAGGACCCGGGGGGCTGGCTACACCTTC	CASSRPNPRTRGAGYTF
TRBV10-3	TRBD1	few	TRBJ1-4	TGTGCCATCTCTGACAGGGGCAGCGAAAAACTGTTTTTT	CAISDRGSEKLFF
TRBV15	NA	NA	TRBJ1-5	TGTGCCACCAGCAGAGATAGGACACAGGCTCAGCCCCAGCATTTT	CATSRDRTQAQPQHF
TRBV19	TRBD2	NA	TRBJ2-1	TGTGCCAGTAGTACCCTGAGCGGGAGGGCCTCCGATGAGCAGTTCTTC	CASSTLSGRASDEQFF
TRBV27	NA	NA	TRBJ1-5	TGTGCCAGCAGTAGGGACATTAGCAATCAGCCCCAGCATTTT	CASSRDISNQPQHF
TRBV28	TRBD1	NA	TRBJ2-6	TGTGCCAGCAGTTTGGTAGGCGGACAGGCCCCTGGGGCCAACGTCCTGACTTTC	CASSLVGGQAPGANVLTF
TRBV14	NA	NA	TRBJ2-5	TGTGCCAGCAGCCAAGAGCGACATAACCAAGAGACCCAGTACTTC	CASSQERHNQETQYF
TRBV5-4	TRBD2	NA	TRBJ2-1	TGTGCCAGCAGCCCGACCTTAGGGGCGGGAGAGGGTTCCTACAATGAGCAGTTCTTC	CASSPTLGAGEGSYNEQFF
TRBV4-1	TRBD1	NA	TRBJ2-7	TGCGCCAGCAGCCCCAGGGACAGGGCCTACGAGCAGTACTTC	CASSPRDRAYEQYF
TRBV6-6	TRBD1	NA	TRBJ1-5	TGTGCCAGCAGTTCGGACAGGGCTCAGCCCCAGCATTTT	CASSSDRAQPQHF
TRBV10-3	NA	NA	TRBJ1-5	TGTGCCATCGGCGACTCGATAATGAATCAGCCCCAGCATTTT	CAIGDSIMNQPQHF
TRBV30	NA	NA	TRBJ2-7	TGTGCCTGGAGACTTACCGACGGAGTAAAGTTTTCCTACGAGCAGTACTTC	CAWRLTDGVKFSYEQYF
TRBV27	NA	NA	TRBJ2-7	TGTGCCAGCAGCCAGAAAAGGGGTCCCTACGAGCAGTACTTC	CASSQKRGPYEQYF
TRBV5-1	NA	NA	TRBJ1-1	TGCGCCAGCAGCGCCCTTTGGGCCGGGAACACTGAAGCTTTCTTT	CASSALWAGNTEAFF
TRBV7-9	NA	NA	TRBJ2-5	TGTGCCAGCAGCCTGCTCAGAGAGACCCAGTACTTC	CASSLLRETQYF
TRBV7-6	NA	once	TRBJ2-3	TGTGCCAGCAGATATAAAGCGGTTAGCACAGATACGCAGTATTTT	CASRYKAVSTDTQYF
TRBV10-3	NA	NA	TRBJ2-1	TGTGCCATCAGTGAAGAGGCCGGGGAGCAGTTCTTC	CAISEEAGEQFF
TRBV5-1	TRBD1	once	TRBJ2-7	TGCGCCAGCAGTTCTTCCGGGACAGGGGTCGAGCAGTACTTC	CASSSSGTGVEQYF
TRBV2	NA	NA	TRBJ1-1	TGTGCCAGCAGGCCCAGGGTGGGGATGAACACTGAAGCTTTCTTT	CASRPRVGMNTEAFF
TRBV25-1	TRBD1	NA	TRBJ1-1	TGTGCCAGCAGTCCGGGACAGGGGGGTGTGACTGAAGCTTTCTTT	CASSPGQGGVTEAFF
TRBV20-1	TRBD2	NA	TRBJ2-5	TGCAGTGAGGCGGGAGAAGAGACCCAGTACTTC	CSEAGEETQYF
TRBV7-9	NA	NA	TRBJ2-3	TGTGCCAGAAGTAGCGGCCAGGGGGAGAGAGATACGCAGTATTTT	CARSSGQGERDTQYF
TRBV28	TRBD1	NA	TRBJ2-6	TGTGCCAGCAGTCCAACAGGGGCCGGGGCCAACGTCCTGACTTTC	CASSPTGAGANVLTF
TRBV18	TRBD1	NA	TRBJ2-7	TGTGCCAGCTCACCCCGGACAGGGGAAGAGCAGTACTTC	CASSPRTGEEQYF
TRBV7-2	NA	NA	TRBJ2-7	TGTGCCAGCAGCTTATTCAGCGAGCAGTACTTC	CASSLFSEQYF
TRBV2	NA	NA	TRBJ1-4	TGTGCCAGCAGTGGGGAGACTCCTACGGGGAATGAAAAACTGTTTTTT	CASSGETPTGNEKLFF